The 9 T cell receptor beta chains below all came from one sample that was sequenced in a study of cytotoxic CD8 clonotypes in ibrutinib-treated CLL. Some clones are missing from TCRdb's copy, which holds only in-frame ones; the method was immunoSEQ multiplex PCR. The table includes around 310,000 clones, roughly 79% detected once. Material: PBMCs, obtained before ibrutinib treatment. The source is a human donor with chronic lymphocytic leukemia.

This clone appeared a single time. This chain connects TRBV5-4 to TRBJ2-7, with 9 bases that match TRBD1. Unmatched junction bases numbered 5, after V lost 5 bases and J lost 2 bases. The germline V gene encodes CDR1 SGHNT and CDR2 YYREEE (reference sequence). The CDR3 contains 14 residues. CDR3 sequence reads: CASRSGTGPYEQYF. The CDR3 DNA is TGTGCCAGCAGGTCAGGGACAGGGCCCTACGAGCAGTACTTC.

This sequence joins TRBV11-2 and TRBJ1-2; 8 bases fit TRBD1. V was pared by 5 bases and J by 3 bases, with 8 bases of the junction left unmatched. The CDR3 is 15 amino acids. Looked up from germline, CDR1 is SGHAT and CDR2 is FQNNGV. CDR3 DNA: TGTGCCAGCAGCGATGACAGGGGTTCATACTATGGCTACACCTTC. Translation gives CASSDDRGSYYGYTF.

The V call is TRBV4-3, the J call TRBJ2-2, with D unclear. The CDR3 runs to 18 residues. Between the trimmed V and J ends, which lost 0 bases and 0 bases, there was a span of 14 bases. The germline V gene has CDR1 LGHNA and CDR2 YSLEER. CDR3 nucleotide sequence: TGCGCCAGCAGCCAAGAATCGCTAGATAGTGCGAACACCGGGGAGCTGTTTTTT. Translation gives CASSQESLDSANTGELFF.

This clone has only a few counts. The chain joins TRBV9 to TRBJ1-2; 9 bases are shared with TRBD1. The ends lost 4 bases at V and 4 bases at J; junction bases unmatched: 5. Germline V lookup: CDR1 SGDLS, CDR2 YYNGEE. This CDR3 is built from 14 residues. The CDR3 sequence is CASSPGTGPYGYTF. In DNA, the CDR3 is TGTGCCAGCAGCCCCGGGACAGGGCCCTATGGCTACACCTTC.

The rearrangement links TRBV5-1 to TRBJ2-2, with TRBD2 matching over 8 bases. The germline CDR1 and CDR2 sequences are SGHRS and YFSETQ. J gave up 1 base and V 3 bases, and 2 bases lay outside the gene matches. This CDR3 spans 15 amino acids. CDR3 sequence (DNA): TGCGCCAGCAGCTCCGGGAGGGTGAACACCGGGGAGCTGTTTTTT. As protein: CASSSGRVNTGELFF.

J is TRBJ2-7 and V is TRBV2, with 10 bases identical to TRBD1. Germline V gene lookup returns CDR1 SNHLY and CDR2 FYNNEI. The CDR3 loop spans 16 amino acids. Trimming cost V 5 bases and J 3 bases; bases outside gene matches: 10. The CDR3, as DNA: TGTGCCAGCAGTATTTCGGAGACAGGGGGCTTCTACGAGCAGTACTTC. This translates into CASSISETGGFYEQYF.

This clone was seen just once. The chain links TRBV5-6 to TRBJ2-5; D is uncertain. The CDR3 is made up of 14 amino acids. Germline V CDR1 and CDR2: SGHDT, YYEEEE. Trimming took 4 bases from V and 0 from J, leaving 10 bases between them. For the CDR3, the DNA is TGTGCCAGCAGCACCTGGACGTACCAAGAGACCCAGTACTTC. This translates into CASSTWTYQETQYF. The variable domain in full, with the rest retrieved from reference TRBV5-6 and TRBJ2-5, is DAGVTQSPTHLIKTRGQQVTLRCSPKSGHDTVSWYQQALGQGPQFIFQYYEEEERQRGNFPDRFSGHQFPNYSSELNVNALLLGDSALYLCASSTWTYQETQYFGPGTRLLVL.

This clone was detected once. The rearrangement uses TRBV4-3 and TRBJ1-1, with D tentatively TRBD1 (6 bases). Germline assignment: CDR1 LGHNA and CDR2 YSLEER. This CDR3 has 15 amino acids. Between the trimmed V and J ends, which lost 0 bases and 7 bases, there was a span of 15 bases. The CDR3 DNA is TGCGCCAGCAGCCAAGATGTCAGGGGATCCCTTGAAGCTTTCTTT. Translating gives CASSQDVRGSLEAFF.

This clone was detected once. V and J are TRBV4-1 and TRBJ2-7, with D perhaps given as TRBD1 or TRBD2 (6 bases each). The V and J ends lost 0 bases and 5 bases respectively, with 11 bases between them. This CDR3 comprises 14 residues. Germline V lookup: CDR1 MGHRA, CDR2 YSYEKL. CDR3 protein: CASSQEGGNDEQYF. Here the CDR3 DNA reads TGCGCCAGCAGCCAAGAAGGGGGGAATGACGAGCAGTACTTC.